A single sample is the source of the 23 T cell receptor beta chains below, sequenced in a study of blood T cell repertoires in COVID-19. Measured with immunoSEQ multiplex PCR; TCRdb has only the in-frame clones, and not every one. The sample yields more than 110,000 clones, about 83% seen once. The source material was peripheral blood. The origin of the receptors is a woman in her forties with acute or convalescent COVID-19.

This clone was seen at least ten times. This rearrangement joins TRBV25-1 to TRBJ2-1; 7 positions match TRBD1. The CDR3 length is 13 residues. Germline V CDR1 and CDR2: MGHDK, SYGVNS. After removal of 7 bases from V and 6 bases from J, the junction contained 6 bases not matched to a gene. The CDR3 loop reads CASTSTGINEQFF. CDR3 in DNA: TGTGCCAGCACCTCGACAGGGATCAATGAGCAGTTCTTC.

This clone turned up a few times. The chain employs TRBV28 and TRBJ2-7; 10 bases line up with TRBD1. With V trimmed by 6 bases and J by 6 bases, 5 bases remained unmatched. The CDR3 consists of 13 residues. Germline V lookup: CDR1 MDHEN, CDR2 SYDVKM. CDR3 loop: CASRKTGGLEQYF. CDR3 sequence (DNA): TGTGCCAGCAGAAAGACAGGGGGCCTCGAGCAGTACTTC.

The chain recombines TRBV6-5 with TRBJ1-1; a possible D gene is TRBD1 (6 bases). The CDR3 has 14 amino acids. The V end was cut by 5 bases, the J end by 1 base, with 11 bases between. Germline V lookup: CDR1 MNHEY, CDR2 SVGAGI. The CDR3 DNA reads as TGTGCCAGCAGTCCCCTACAGGGGAACACTGAAGCTTTCTTT. Its translation: CASSPLQGNTEAFF.

The rearrangement links TRBV30 to TRBJ1-2, with D tentatively TRBD1 (6 bases). This CDR3 comprises 11 residues. Germline values: CDR1 GTSNPN, CDR2 SVGIG (reference sequence). The germline V and J ends were trimmed by 2 bases and 6 bases, with 7 bases remaining between them. The CDR3 region is CAWSQGNGYTF. The CDR3 DNA follows: TGTGCCTGGAGTCAGGGGAATGGCTACACCTTC.

The V gene is TRBV20-1, the J gene TRBJ2-4; 7 positions match TRBD2. Germline trimming cut 3 bases from V and 1 base from J; bases unmatched to any gene: 6. CDR1 and CDR2 (germline): DFQATT, SNEGSKA (reference sequence). This CDR3 has 15 amino acids. The CDR3 is CSASGSGTAKNIQYF. The CDR3 DNA follows: TGCAGTGCTAGTGGCAGCGGGACGGCCAAAAACATTCAGTACTTC.

This clone came up once. The chain uses TRBV5-1 and TRBJ2-3; 7 positions match TRBD2. In germline, CDR1 is SGHRS, CDR2 YFSETQ. The CDR3 covers 15 residues. V shed 0 bases and J 2 bases; nucleotides not matched to a gene: 3. Here the CDR3 reads CASSLGLAATDTQYF. CDR3 bases: TGCGCCAGCAGCTTGGGGCTAGCGGCCACAGATACGCAGTATTTT.

This clone was seen only once. The rearrangement uses TRBV4-3 and TRBJ2-5; 7 bases align to TRBD1. The V gene end was trimmed by 3 bases and the J gene end by 2 bases; junction bases not matched to a gene: 9. Germline assignment: CDR1 LGHNA and CDR2 YSLEER. The CDR3 runs 16 residues. The DNA of the CDR3 is TGCGCCAGCAGCCAGAGCACATTACAGGGGCAAGAGACCCAGTACTTC. Amino acid sequence: CASSQSTLQGQETQYF.

This sequence joins TRBV5-1 and TRBJ1-6, with D maybe TRBD1 (5 bases). The germline V and J ends were trimmed by 1 base and 3 bases, with 11 bases remaining between them. The CDR3 contains 16 residues. Per the germline V gene, CDR1 is SGHRS and CDR2 is YFSETQ. CDR3 in DNA: TGCGCCAGCAGCTTGCGCGGGGCAGACTATAATTCACCCCTCCACTTT. It yields the protein CASSLRGADYNSPLHF.

This clone was seen just once. The V call is TRBV12-5, the J call TRBJ2-7, with 9 nucleotides matching TRBD1. Looked up from germline, CDR1 is LGHNT and CDR2 is FRNRAP. This CDR3 is 16 amino acids long. Unmatched junction bases numbered 12, after V lost 4 bases and J lost 5 bases. DNA of the CDR3: TGTGCTAGTGGTTCCCTTTACCGGGACAGGGTTGACGAGCAGTACTTC. Translating gives CASGSLYRDRVDEQYF.

CDR3 nucleotide sequence: TGTGCCAGCAGCCCGCTGCGGGGGGGGGTATACAATGAGCAGTTCTTC. As protein: CASSPLRGGVYNEQFF. The rearrangement joins TRBV11-2 to TRBJ2-1, with TRBD2 matching over 9 bases. Trimming removed 5 bases from V and 4 bases from J; junction bases left unmatched: 9. There are 16 residues in the CDR3. Germline CDR1 is SGHAT and CDR2 is FQNNGV.

This clone was seen repeatedly, ten times or more. The V gene is TRBV4-2, the J gene TRBJ2-1; TRBD2 matches 8 bases. The CDR3 is made up of 15 amino acids. Germline-derived CDR1 and CDR2 are LGHNA and YNFKEQ. The junction had 4 bases not matched to a gene; V was cut back by 0 bases and J by 6 bases. CDR3 sequence (DNA): TGTGCCAGCAGCCAAGATAGCGGGGCCCCCAATGAGCAGTTCTTC. Translated, it gives CASSQDSGAPNEQFF.

The chain couples TRBV5-4 to TRBJ2-7; TRBD2 matches at 9 bases. The CDR3 consists of 16 residues. Germline V gene lookup returns CDR1 SGHNT and CDR2 YYREEE (reference sequence). J lost 5 bases, V lost 4 bases, and 13 bases had no gene match. CDR3 sequence: CASSAGGPGAPHEQYF. In DNA form, the CDR3 reads TGTGCCAGCAGCGCGGGAGGGCCAGGGGCCCCCCACGAGCAGTACTTC.

This clone came up many times. The chain is built from TRBV4-1 and TRBJ2-2; TRBD2 agrees at 7 bases. The germline V gene has CDR1 MGHRA and CDR2 YSYEKL. This CDR3 region has 13 residues. The J segment lost 5 bases and the V segment lost 4 bases, leaving 1 base of the junction unmatched. This CDR3 is CASSPGGTGELFF. In DNA, the CDR3 is TGCGCCAGCAGCCCGGGGGGAACCGGGGAGCTGTTTTTT.

The chain couples TRBV18 to TRBJ2-7, with 8 bases matching TRBD2. The CDR3 is 14 residues long. V gave up 2 bases and J gave up 4 bases; unmatched junction bases: 4. Germline V gene lookup returns CDR1 KGHSH and CDR2 LQKENI. The CDR3: CASSPVAGPYEQYF. Here the CDR3 DNA reads TGTGCCAGCTCACCAGTAGCGGGGCCGTACGAGCAGTACTTC.

DNA for the CDR3: TGCAGCGTTGGCAGGATTTCTAACTATGGCTACACCTTC. Translating it yields CSVGRISNYGYTF. The V gene is TRBV29-1, the J gene TRBJ1-2, with D unresolved. This CDR3 has 13 amino acids. Germline lookup yields CDR1 SQVTM and CDR2 ANQGSEA. The germline V and J ends were trimmed by 4 bases and 0 bases, with 9 bases remaining between them.

Only a few counts were recorded for this clone. The V and J genes are TRBV7-8 and TRBJ1-2, with 7 bases lining up with TRBD1. The CDR3 loop spans 14 amino acids. The germline V gene has CDR1 SGHVS and CDR2 FQNEAQ. The J segment lost 8 bases and the V segment lost 3 bases, leaving 9 bases of the junction unmatched. The CDR3 DNA reads as TGTGCCAGCAGCTTGCTACAGGGGCCGCACGGCTACACCTTC. It is translated as CASSLLQGPHGYTF.

There are a few counts of this clone. This sequence joins TRBV28 and TRBJ2-3, with TRBD2 matching 11 bases. The CDR3 totals 16 residues. Germline CDR1 and CDR2: MDHEN and SYDVKM. V lost 7 bases and J lost 2; bases outside the gene matches: 8. CDR3 region: CASTLAGGLPTDTQYF. The CDR3 coding sequence is TGTGCCAGCACTCTAGCGGGGGGCCTCCCCACAGATACGCAGTATTTT.

The rearrangement joins TRBV7-2 to TRBJ2-3, with D perhaps TRBD2 (6 bases). Trimming left V 5 bases short and J 1 base short, with 10 bases between. Germline lookup yields CDR1 SGHTA and CDR2 FQGNSA. The CDR3 is made up of 14 amino acids. CDR3 sequence: CASSLGLRTDTQYF. CDR3 coding DNA: TGTGCCAGCAGCCTGGGACTCCGCACAGATACGCAGTATTTT.

The V call is TRBV18, the J call TRBJ1-1; D may be TRBD1 (5 bases). The germline V and J ends were trimmed by 4 bases and 7 bases, with 22 bases remaining between them. CDR1 is KGHSH, CDR2 LQKENI, per germline. The CDR3 runs to 16 residues. The CDR3 DNA reads as TGTGCCAGCTCACGGAGTATTATTTCCCAGGGCGGTGAAGCTTTCTTT. It encodes CASSRSIISQGGEAFF.

The chain links TRBV5-1 to TRBJ2-2, with TRBD1 identical over 7 bases. Germline assignment: CDR1 SGHRS and CDR2 YFSETQ. The CDR3 loop spans 15 amino acids. V was clipped by 1 base and J by 0 bases; unmatched bases: 0. CDR3 bases: TGCGCCAGCAGCTTGCAGGGGGCGAACACCGGGGAGCTGTTTTTT. The encoded protein is CASSLQGANTGELFF.

The chain uses TRBV3-1 (or the pseudogene TRBV3-2) and TRBJ2-2; tentative D call: TRBD2 (6 bases). Trimming removed 4 bases from V and 5 bases from J, with 11 bases in between. Germline values: CDR1 LGHDT, CDR2 YNNKEL (reference sequence). The CDR3 covers 14 residues. The CDR3 nucleotides are TGTGCCAGCAGCCTCGGGAGTGGAACCGGGGAGCTGTTTTTT. This encodes CASSLGSGTGELFF.

V is TRBV6-5 and J is TRBJ2-7, with TRBD1 identical over 7 bases. The CDR3 spans 15 residues. V lost 4 bases and J lost 7; bases outside the gene matches: 13. Germline loops: CDR1 MNHEY, CDR2 SVGAGI. The CDR3 protein is CASSFGTAFLGEQYF. CDR3 DNA: TGTGCCAGCAGTTTCGGGACAGCCTTTTTGGGGGAGCAGTACTTC.

The genes are TRBV5-6 and TRBJ2-7; a possible D gene is TRBD2 (6 bases). This CDR3 contains 14 residues. CDR1 and CDR2 from the germline V gene are SGHDT and YYEEEE. V was cut by 6 bases and J by 0 bases, with 13 bases left in between. Written as DNA, the CDR3 is TGTGCCAGCACCGGGACTTGGGGCTCCTACGAGCAGTACTTC. Its translation: CASTGTWGSYEQYF.